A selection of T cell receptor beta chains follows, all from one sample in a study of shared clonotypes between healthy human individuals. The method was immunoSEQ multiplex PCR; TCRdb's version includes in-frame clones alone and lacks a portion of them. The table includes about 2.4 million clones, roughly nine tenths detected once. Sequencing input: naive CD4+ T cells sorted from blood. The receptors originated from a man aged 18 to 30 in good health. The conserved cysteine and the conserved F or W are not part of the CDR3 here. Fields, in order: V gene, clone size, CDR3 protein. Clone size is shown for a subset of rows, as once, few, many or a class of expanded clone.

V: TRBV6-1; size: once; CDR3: ASTIGHLNTEAF
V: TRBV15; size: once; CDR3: ATSRDLGQGRGEQF
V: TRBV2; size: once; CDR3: ASSGQGASGEQY
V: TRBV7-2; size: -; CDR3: ASSPRTNYGYT
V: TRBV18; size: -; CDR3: ASSPLTGGYNSPLH
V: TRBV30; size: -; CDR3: AWSATGTGLADYNEQF
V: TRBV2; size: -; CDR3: ASRLTGTTNEKLF
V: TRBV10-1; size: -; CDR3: ASSLTIQETQY
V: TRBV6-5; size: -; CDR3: ASSSGYRNQPQH
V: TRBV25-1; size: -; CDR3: ASSGRDRVADTQY
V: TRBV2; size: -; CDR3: ASSERWGDRDGYT
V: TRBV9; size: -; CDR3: ASSVVGRLGNEQF
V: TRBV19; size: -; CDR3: ASNAAGGNHQPQH
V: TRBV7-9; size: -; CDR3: ASSSGGKNSPLH
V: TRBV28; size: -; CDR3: ASIDPGQGNSPLH
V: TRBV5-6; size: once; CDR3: ASSSVYRINTEAF
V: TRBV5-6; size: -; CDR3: ASTPLGASGKETQY
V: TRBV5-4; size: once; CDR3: ASSPRGSGRAGYEQY
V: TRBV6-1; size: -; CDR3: ASSSKSAGQGVQY
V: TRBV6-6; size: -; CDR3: ASSSSDSHSNQPQH
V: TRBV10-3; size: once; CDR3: AIRRTEDGYT
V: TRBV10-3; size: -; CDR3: AISAYPTEYGYT
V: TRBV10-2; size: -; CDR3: ASSQWEGSYEQY
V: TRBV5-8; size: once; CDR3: ASSLGGTRRYNSPLH
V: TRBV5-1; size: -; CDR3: ASNPGAQETQY
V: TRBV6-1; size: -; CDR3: ASRTDRGAGYEQY
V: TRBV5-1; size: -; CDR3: ASSLGAGNEQF
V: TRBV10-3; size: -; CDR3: AIGAGQGEYGYT
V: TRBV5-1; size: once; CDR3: ASSLAPSNTGGNQPQH
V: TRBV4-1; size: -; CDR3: ASSQVLGAPTEAF
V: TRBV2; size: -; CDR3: ASRGGPRGETQY
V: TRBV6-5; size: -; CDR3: ASSYGNEQF
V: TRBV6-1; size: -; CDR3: ASSRQGASEAF
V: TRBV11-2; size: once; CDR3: ASSFYLGSYEQY
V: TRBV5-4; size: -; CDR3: ASSLLQGAIVNTEAF
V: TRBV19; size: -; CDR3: ASNGRVNSNQPQH
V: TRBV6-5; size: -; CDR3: ASTIPGQNTEAF
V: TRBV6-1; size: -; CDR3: ASDPGQGSYEQY
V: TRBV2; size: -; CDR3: ASSEPWGSGTTDTQY
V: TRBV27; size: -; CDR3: ASSLEMGRNTEAF
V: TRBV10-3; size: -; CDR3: ATHAGSADTQY
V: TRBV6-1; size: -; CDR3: ASSEGPGRSSYEQY